Listed below are T cell receptor beta chains from one sample, sequenced in a study of blood T cell repertoires in COVID-19. Profiled with immunoSEQ multiplex PCR; TCRdb holds only in-frame clones, not every one. Altogether about 250,000 clones are present, more than 75% being singletons, with the ten largest covering 1.5% to 2%. Sequenced input: peripheral blood. These receptors originate from a woman aged 60 to 75 who had recovered from COVID-19. CDR3s include the opening cysteine and the closing phenylalanine or tryptophan. A D gene is named only where the DNA matches it firmly. For some rows the clone size is stated as once, few or many, or as a class when expanded; others skip it.

abundance	d_gene	j_gene	v_gene	CDR3nt	CDR3aa
-	-	TRBJ1-4	TRBV15	TGTGCCACCAGCAGAGCACAGTTGGAAAAACTGTTTTTT	CATSRAQLEKLFF
-	-	TRBJ2-7	TRBV4-1	TGCGCCAGCAGCCTAACGGGGAGGACAGGACCCTACGAGCAGTACTTC	CASSLTGRTGPYEQYF
-	TRBD2	TRBJ2-7	TRBV29-1	TGCAGCGTTAGAGGACTAGCGGGGTTCTACGAGCAGTACTTC	CSVRGLAGFYEQYF
-	-	TRBJ1-1	TRBV29-1	TGCAGCGTTGAAGACCCGGGGGTAAACACTGAAGCTTTCTTT	CSVEDPGVNTEAFF
-	TRBD1	TRBJ2-7	TRBV24-1	TGTGCCACCAGTGACCCGGGACAGGGTATCTACGAGCAGTACTTC	CATSDPGQGIYEQYF
-	TRBD1	TRBJ1-1	TRBV29-1	TGCAGCGTTCGAAACCAGGGGGGCGAGTCCATGAACACTGAAGCTTTCTTT	CSVRNQGGESMNTEAFF
-	-	TRBJ2-2	TRBV7-2	TGTGCCAGCAGCTTTTACTCAGGGGCCGGGGAGCTGTTTTTT	CASSFYSGAGELFF
-	TRBD1	TRBJ1-2	TRBV28	TGTGCCACCCGTTCAACCGGGACAGGAAACTATGGCTACACCTTC	CATRSTGTGNYGYTF
once	-	TRBJ2-7	TRBV4-1	TGCGCCAGCAGCCTCCTACTAGACGGACCCTACGAGCAGTACTTC	CASSLLLDGPYEQYF
-	-	TRBJ2-5	TRBV18	TGTGCCAGCTCACCACGGCTAGCAGTAGAGACCCAGTACTTC	CASSPRLAVETQYF
once	-	TRBJ1-3	TRBV7-9	TGTGCCAGCAGTTCCACAGGGATGAGCTCTGGAAACACCATATATTTT	CASSSTGMSSGNTIYF
-	TRBD2	TRBJ2-2	TRBV2	TGTGCCAGCTCCTGGACTAGCGGGGCCAGAGGGGAGCTGTTTTTT	CASSWTSGARGELFF
-	TRBD1	TRBJ1-2	TRBV7-9	TGTGCCAGCAGCCAGGGGGATTACGGCTACACCTTC	CASSQGDYGYTF
-	-	TRBJ2-3	TRBV7-6	TGTGCCAGCAGCTTCCGACCGGGGGGCGCTAGCACAGATACGCAGTATTTT	CASSFRPGGASTDTQYF
-	-	TRBJ2-2	TRBV3-1/TRBV3-2	TGTGCCAGCAGCCAAGATGCCAGGAACACCGGGGAGCTGTTTTTT	CASSQDARNTGELFF
-	TRBD1	TRBJ2-2	TRBV3-1/TRBV3-2	TGTGCCAGCAGCCAACTCTTGGGACAGGGGAAGACCGGGGAGCTGTTTTTT	CASSQLLGQGKTGELFF
-	TRBD1	TRBJ1-2	TRBV24-1	TGTGCCACCAGTGACCCCGGGACAGGGGGTGGCTACACCTTC	CATSDPGTGGGYTF
-	TRBD1	TRBJ1-5	TRBV4-1	TGCGCCAGCAGCCTAAGACAGGGGGCGGATAGCAATCAGCCCCAGCATTTT	CASSLRQGADSNQPQHF
-	TRBD2	TRBJ2-3	TRBV5-4	TGTGCCAGCAGCTTGGGACTAGCGGGGTCCTCCCCAGATACGCAGTATTTT	CASSLGLAGSSPDTQYF
-	-	TRBJ1-1	TRBV6-1	TGTGCCAGCAGTGAATTAATGGGGGGCACTGAAGCTTTCTTT	CASSELMGGTEAFF
-	-	TRBJ1-2	TRBV28	TGTGCCAGCAGTTTAGGGGAGAAAGGCTACACCTTC	CASSLGEKGYTF
once	-	TRBJ1-1	TRBV6-5	TGTGCCAGCAGTTCCCGGGGGGGGGCGACTGAAGCTTTCTTT	CASSSRGGATEAFF
-	TRBD1	TRBJ1-1	TRBV7-3	TGTGCCAGCAGCTCAGACAGGGGAGGGAACACTGAAGCTTTCTTT	CASSSDRGGNTEAFF
-	TRBD1	TRBJ2-6	TRBV2	TGTGCCAGAACAGGGGCCGGGGCCAACGTCCTGACTTTC	CARTGAGANVLTF
-	TRBD1	TRBJ1-1	TRBV27	TGTGCCAGCAGAGGGGACAGGGGGCACACTGAAGCTTTCTTT	CASRGDRGHTEAFF
-	TRBD2	TRBJ2-7	TRBV9	TGTGCCAGCAGCGTAGGCCCTAGCGGGACCTCCTACGAGCAGTACTTC	CASSVGPSGTSYEQYF
many	-	TRBJ2-7	TRBV5-4	TGTGCCAGCAGCATTATGGCAGGGGCCTACGAGCAGTACTTC	CASSIMAGAYEQYF
-	-	TRBJ2-7	TRBV19	TGTGCCAGTAGTCCCCAACGGGGAATTTACGAGCAGTACTTC	CASSPQRGIYEQYF
-	TRBD2	TRBJ2-1	TRBV19	TGTGCCAGTAGTATGAGAACCGGCGGGAGCTACAATGAGCAGTTCTTC	CASSMRTGGSYNEQFF
-	-	TRBJ2-3	TRBV28	TGTGCCAGCAGATCCTACAGGGCAGTTGGAGATACGCAGTATTTT	CASRSYRAVGDTQYF
-	-	TRBJ2-1	TRBV3-1/TRBV3-2	TGTGCCAGCAGCCAAGGTCAGGGGCCGTACAATGAGCAGTTCTTC	CASSQGQGPYNEQFF
-	TRBD1	TRBJ2-5	TRBV5-4	TGTGCCAGCAGTCCTACAGGGGGCCAAGAGACCCAGTACTTC	CASSPTGGQETQYF
-	-	TRBJ2-5	TRBV7-9	TGTGCCAGCAGCTTAATTGAGGAGACCCAGTACTTC	CASSLIEETQYF
-	-	TRBJ1-5	TRBV29-1	TGCAGCGTCCAGGAGGGCGGCAATCAGCCCCAGCATTTT	CSVQEGGNQPQHF
-	-	TRBJ1-1	TRBV23-1	TGCGCCAGCAGGCGCCCTCGAAGCACTGAAGCTTTCTTT	CASRRPRSTEAFF
-	-	TRBJ1-4	TRBV7-9	TGTGCCAGCAGCCCCCGGGGGGGCCTGCCAACTAATGAAAAACTGTTTTTT	CASSPRGGLPTNEKLFF
-	-	TRBJ2-3	TRBV3-1/TRBV3-2	TGTGCCAGCAGCCAACTCCTAGATACGCAGTATTTT	CASSQLLDTQYF
-	TRBD2	TRBJ2-5	TRBV4-2	TGTGCCAGCAGCCCAGGACTAGCGGGGACACAAGAGACCCAGTACTTC	CASSPGLAGTQETQYF
-	-	TRBJ2-3	TRBV15	TGTGCCACCAGCAGAGATCGAGGGGGTATTGAAGATACGCAGTATTTT	CATSRDRGGIEDTQYF
few	TRBD1	TRBJ2-2	TRBV18	TGTGCCAGCGTACCGGGACAGAAGCGCGGAACCGGGGAGCTGTTTTTT	CASVPGQKRGTGELFF
-	TRBD2	TRBJ2-3	TRBV5-1	TGCGCCAGCAGCTCGGGACTAGCCGCAAGCACAGATACGCAGTATTTT	CASSSGLAASTDTQYF
-	-	TRBJ1-1	TRBV6-2/TRBV6-3	TGTGCCAGCAGTTATGAGGTGAACACTGAAGCTTTCTTT	CASSYEVNTEAFF
-	TRBD2	TRBJ2-5	TRBV29-1	TGCAGCGTTGAAATTCCGGGCGGGGGGCTCCAAGAGACCCAGTACTTC	CSVEIPGGGLQETQYF
-	TRBD1	TRBJ2-5	TRBV19	TGTGCCAGTGGGAAAATCGGGACAGGGGGAGGAGAGACCCAGTACTTC	CASGKIGTGGGETQYF